These T cell receptor beta chains were read from a single sample in a study of T cell responses to AZD1222 COVID-19 vaccine. Some clones are missing from TCRdb's copy, which holds only in-frame ones; the method was immunoSEQ multiplex PCR. This table holds fewer than 150,000 clones, approximately 90% found once. The sample here was peripheral blood, taken on day 0 of AZD1222 vaccination. The receptor source for this set is an adult in good health. The CDR3 runs from the conserved cysteine through the conserved F or W. D genes are given only for firm matches. Part of the rows lack a size; the others show once, few, many or a class for expanded clones.

v_gene	j_gene	abundance	d_gene	CDR3aa	CDR3nt
TRBV27	TRBJ1-5	.	.	CASSKTGGANQPQHF	TGTGCCAGCAGTAAGACCGGGGGTGCCAATCAGCCCCAGCATTTT
TRBV4-3	TRBJ1-2	.	.	CASSQDKWRVGYTF	TGCGCCAGCAGCCAAGATAAGTGGAGGGTTGGCTACACCTTC
TRBV27	TRBJ2-2	.	TRBD2	CASRFGGASGRGELFF	TGTGCCAGCCGTTTCGGAGGGGCTAGCGGTCGTGGGGAGCTGTTTTTT
TRBV19	TRBJ2-3	.	TRBD2	CASSGRLAGGTDTQYF	TGTGCCAGTAGTGGACGACTAGCGGGGGGCACAGATACGCAGTATTTT
TRBV10-1	TRBJ2-7	many	TRBD2	CAIPPPSGRNYEQYF	TGCGCCATCCCGCCCCCTAGCGGGAGGAACTACGAGCAGTACTTC
TRBV9	TRBJ1-4	.	.	CASSGTGTMNEKLFF	TGTGCCAGCAGCGGGACCGGGACAATGAATGAAAAACTGTTTTTT
TRBV7-2	TRBJ1-6	.	.	CASSLDGSSYNSPLHF	TGTGCCAGCAGCTTAGACGGGAGCTCCTATAATTCACCCCTCCACTTT
TRBV4-3	TRBJ2-7	.	TRBD1	CASSFRATGTGGNEQYF	TGCGCCAGCAGCTTTCGAGCAACCGGGACAGGGGGCAACGAGCAGTACTTC
TRBV6-5	TRBJ1-4	few	.	CASSFASGGDEKLFF	TGTGCCAGCAGTTTCGCCAGCGGGGGGGATGAAAAACTGTTTTTT
TRBV7-9	TRBJ2-5	.	.	CASSLSETQYF	TGTGCCAGCAGCTTATCAGAGACCCAGTACTTC
TRBV10-3	TRBJ1-1	.	.	CAIQQEANTEAFF	TGTGCCATCCAACAGGAGGCGAACACTGAAGCTTTCTTT
TRBV29-1	TRBJ1-1	.	.	CSVGGGLNTEAFF	TGCAGCGTTGGGGGTGGACTGAACACTGAAGCTTTCTTT
TRBV4-1	TRBJ2-3	.	TRBD2	CASSPGLADTDTQYF	TGCGCCAGCAGCCCGGGACTAGCGGACACAGATACGCAGTATTTT
TRBV7-9	TRBJ1-6	.	TRBD1	CASSLGLGDSTLHF	TGTGCCAGCAGCTTAGGTCTCGGGGACAGTACCCTCCACTTT
TRBV7-7	TRBJ2-7	.	TRBD2	CASSKGLAYTYEQYF	TGTGCTAGCAGCAAAGGACTAGCGTATACCTACGAGCAGTACTTC
TRBV30	TRBJ2-5	.	.	CAWSSSFQETQYF	TGTGCCTGGAGCTCGAGCTTTCAAGAGACCCAGTACTTC
TRBV5-1	TRBJ1-4	.	.	CASSLVAGRDEKLFF	TGCGCCAGCAGCTTGGTGGCAGGGCGGGATGAAAAACTGTTTTTT
TRBV15	TRBJ1-5	few	TRBD1	CATSRDRGRVQPQHF	TGTGCCACCAGCAGAGACAGGGGGAGGGTACAGCCCCAGCATTTT
TRBV18	TRBJ2-1	.	.	CASSPRDRGEQFF	TGTGCCAGCTCACCGAGGGACCGCGGTGAGCAGTTCTTC
TRBV7-2	TRBJ1-5	.	.	CASNLGTRNQPQHF	TGTGCCAGCAACCTTGGCACCCGCAATCAGCCCCAGCATTTT
TRBV7-6	TRBJ1-6	.	.	CASSLGGGDSPLHF	TGTGCCAGCAGCTTGGGCGGGGGGGATTCACCCCTCCACTTT
TRBV7-3	TRBJ2-7	once	.	CASSSEPGWSGASYEQYF	TGTGCCAGCAGTTCCGAGCCGGGGTGGTCAGGGGCCTCCTACGAGCAGTACTTC